This TCR beta chain was sequenced during a study of blood T cells in healthy people across ages. Whole-study results and caveats: The recorded TCR beta diversity per million T cells decreased in a roughly linear manner with age.

A second PCR, run for about 7 to 11 cycles, used a sample-barcoded 5' primer plus a J-beta primer mix. The authors tagged each cDNA molecule using a template-switch adaptor with 12 random nucleotides. One entry per CDR3 protein, called by TCRdb with MiXCR from the 5' RACE reads. The sample has over 1.5 million distinct CDR3 sequences, around half seen once. Each sample had at least 6.5 million PBMCs isolated. CDR3 length equals 12 residues. The germline V gene has CDR1 SGHNT and CDR2 YYREEE (reference sequence). For this clonotype: Its antigen is unknown.

This sequence joins TRBV5-4 and TRBJ2-4; a weak D match, TRBD1 (6 bases). Matching the DNA end better, TRBJ2-7 makes the J call doubtful. The source of this sequence is a woman in her 40s in good health. The sample taken for sequencing was blood. This CDR3 is CASSTTGSEQYF. CDR3 sequence (DNA): TGTGCCAGCAGCACCACAGGGTCCGAGCAGTACTTC.